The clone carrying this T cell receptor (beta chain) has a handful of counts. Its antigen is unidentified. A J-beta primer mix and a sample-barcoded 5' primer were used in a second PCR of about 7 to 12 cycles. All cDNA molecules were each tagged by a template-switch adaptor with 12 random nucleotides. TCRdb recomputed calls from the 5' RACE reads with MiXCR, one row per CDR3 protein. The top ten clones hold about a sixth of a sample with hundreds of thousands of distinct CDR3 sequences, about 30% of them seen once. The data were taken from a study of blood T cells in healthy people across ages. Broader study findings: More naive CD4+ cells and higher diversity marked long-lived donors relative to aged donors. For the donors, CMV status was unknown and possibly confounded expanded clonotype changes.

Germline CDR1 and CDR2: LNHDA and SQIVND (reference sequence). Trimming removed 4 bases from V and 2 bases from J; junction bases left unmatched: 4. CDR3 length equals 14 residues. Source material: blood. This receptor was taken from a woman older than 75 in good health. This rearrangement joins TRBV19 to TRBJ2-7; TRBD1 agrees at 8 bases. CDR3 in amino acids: CASSTYRGTYEQYF. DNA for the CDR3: TGTGCCAGTAGTACCTACAGGGGGACCTACGAGCAGTACTTC.